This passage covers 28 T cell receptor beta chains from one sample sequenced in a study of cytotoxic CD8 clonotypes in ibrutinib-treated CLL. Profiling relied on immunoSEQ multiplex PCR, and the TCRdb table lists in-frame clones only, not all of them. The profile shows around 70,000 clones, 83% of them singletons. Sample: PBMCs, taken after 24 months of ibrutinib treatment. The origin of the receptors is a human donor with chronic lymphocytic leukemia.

The CDR3 is CASSAWTASYNEQFF. The DNA for the CDR3 is TGTGCCAGCAGTGCATGGACAGCCTCCTACAATGAGCAGTTCTTC. This sequence joins TRBV6-5 and TRBJ2-1, with TRBD1 as a possible D gene (6 bases). Germline V gives CDR1 MNHEY, CDR2 SVGAGI. V dropped 5 bases and J dropped 0 bases, with 11 bases sitting between them. The CDR3 runs to 15 residues.

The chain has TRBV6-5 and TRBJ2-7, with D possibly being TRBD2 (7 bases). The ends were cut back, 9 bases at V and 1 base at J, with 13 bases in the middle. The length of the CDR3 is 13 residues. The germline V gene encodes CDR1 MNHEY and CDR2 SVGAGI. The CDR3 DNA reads TGTGCCAGTAAGGGGGGGGAGTCCTACGAGCAGTACTTC. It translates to CASKGGESYEQYF.

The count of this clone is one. The CDR3 nucleotides are TGCGCCAGCCAAAGGACAGGGGAGCTTGCATCTGGGGCCAACGTCCTGACTTTC. This encodes CASQRTGELASGANVLTF. This chain links TRBV10-2 with TRBJ2-6; 9 bases line up with TRBD1. The CDR3 totals 18 residues. Trimming cost V 8 bases and J 1 base; bases outside gene matches: 12. Germline CDR1 reads WSHSY; CDR2 reads SAAADI.

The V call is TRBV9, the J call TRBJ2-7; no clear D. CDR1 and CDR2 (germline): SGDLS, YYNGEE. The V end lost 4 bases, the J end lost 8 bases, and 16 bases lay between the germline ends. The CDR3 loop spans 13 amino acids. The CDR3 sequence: CASSSRQDRKQYF. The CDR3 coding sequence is TGTGCCAGCAGCTCGCGCCAAGATAGGAAGCAGTACTTC.

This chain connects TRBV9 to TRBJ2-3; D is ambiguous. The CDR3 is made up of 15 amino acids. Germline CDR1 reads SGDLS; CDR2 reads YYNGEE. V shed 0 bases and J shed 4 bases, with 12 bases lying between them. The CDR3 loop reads CASSVGALSADTQYF. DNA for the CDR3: TGTGCCAGCAGCGTAGGGGCCCTCTCAGCAGATACGCAGTATTTT.

CDR3 sequence reads: CASSPALRTAYNEQFF. The CDR3 DNA sequence: TGTGCCAGCAGTCCAGCCTTACGCACAGCCTACAATGAGCAGTTCTTC. The chain carries TRBV5-4 and TRBJ2-1; D uncertain. The CDR3 has 16 residues. Germline CDR1 SGHNT, CDR2 YYREEE (reference sequence). Trimming stripped 5 bases from V and 2 bases from J, with 17 bases between.

CDR3 sequence (DNA): TGTGCCAGCAGCTTCGGACAGGGCCTAACCTACGAGCAGTACTTC. Its protein product is CASSFGQGLTYEQYF. The V call is TRBV7-3, the J call TRBJ2-7; 8 positions match TRBD1. Trimming took 3 bases from V and 2 from J; bases not matched to a gene: 6. The CDR3 sequence is 15 residues long. Germline V gives CDR1 SGHTA, CDR2 FQGTGA.

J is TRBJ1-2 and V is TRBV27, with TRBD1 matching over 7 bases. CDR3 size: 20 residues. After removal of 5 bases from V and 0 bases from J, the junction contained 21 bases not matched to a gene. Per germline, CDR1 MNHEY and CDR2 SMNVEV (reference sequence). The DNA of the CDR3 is TGTGCCAGCAGTCCCCTAGGAGGGGGCGCAATAATTACCCCTAACTATGGCTACACCTTC. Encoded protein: CASSPLGGGAIITPNYGYTF.

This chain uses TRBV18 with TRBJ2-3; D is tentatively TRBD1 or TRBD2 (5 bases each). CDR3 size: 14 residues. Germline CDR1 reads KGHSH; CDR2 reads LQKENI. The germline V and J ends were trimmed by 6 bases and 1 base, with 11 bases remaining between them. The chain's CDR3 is CASSRDHRTDTQYF. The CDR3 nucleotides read TGTGCCAGCTCCCGGGACCATCGCACAGATACGCAGTATTTT.

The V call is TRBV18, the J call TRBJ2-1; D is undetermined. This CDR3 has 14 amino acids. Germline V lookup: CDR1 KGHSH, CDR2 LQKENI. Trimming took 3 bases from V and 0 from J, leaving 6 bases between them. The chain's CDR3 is CASSPPSSYNEQFF. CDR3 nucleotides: TGTGCCAGCTCACCCCCGTCCTCCTACAATGAGCAGTTCTTC. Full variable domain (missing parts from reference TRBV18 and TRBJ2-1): NAGVMQNPRHLVRRRGQEARLRCSPMKGHSHVYWYRQLPEEGLKFMVYLQKENIIDESGMPKERFSAEFPKEGPSILRIQQVVRGDSAAYFCASSPPSSYNEQFFGPGTRLTVL.

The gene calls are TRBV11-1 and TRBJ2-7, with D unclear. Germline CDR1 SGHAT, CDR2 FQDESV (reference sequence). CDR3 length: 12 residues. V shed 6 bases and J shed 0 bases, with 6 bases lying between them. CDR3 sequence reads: CASSDPSYEQYF. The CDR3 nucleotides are TGTGCCAGCAGTGACCCCTCCTACGAGCAGTACTTC.

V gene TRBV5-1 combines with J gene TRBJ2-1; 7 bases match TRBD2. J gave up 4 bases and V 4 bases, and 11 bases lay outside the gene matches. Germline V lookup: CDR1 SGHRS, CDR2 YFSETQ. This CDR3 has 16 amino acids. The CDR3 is CASSVSSGPQYNEQFF. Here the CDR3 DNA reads TGCGCCAGCAGCGTAAGTAGCGGGCCTCAATACAATGAGCAGTTCTTC.

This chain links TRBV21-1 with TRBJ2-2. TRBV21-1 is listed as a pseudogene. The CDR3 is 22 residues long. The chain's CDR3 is CASTPGPRGVLHHLLNTGELFF. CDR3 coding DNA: TGTGCCAGCACTCCGGGACCCCGGGGCGTACTACACCATTTGTTGAACACCGGGGAGCTGTTTTTT.

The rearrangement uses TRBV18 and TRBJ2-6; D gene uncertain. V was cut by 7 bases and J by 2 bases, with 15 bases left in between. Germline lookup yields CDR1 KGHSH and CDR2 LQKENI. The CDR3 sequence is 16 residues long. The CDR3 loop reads CASFPRRGAGANVLTF. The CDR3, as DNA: TGTGCCAGCTTCCCCCGGAGAGGAGCTGGGGCCAACGTCCTGACTTTC.

CDR3 residues: CASGWTGETQYF. CDR3 in DNA: TGTGCCAGCGGATGGACCGGAGAGACCCAGTACTTC. This chain uses TRBV2 with TRBJ2-5, with D hard to call. V was pared by 8 bases and J by 4 bases, with 11 bases between. Germline CDR1 reads SNHLY; CDR2 reads FYNNEI. The CDR3 sequence is 12 residues long. The whole variable domain, filled in from reference TRBV2 and TRBJ2-5, reads EPEVTQTPSHQVTQMGQEVILRCVPISNHLYFYWYRQILGQKVEFLVSFYNNEISEKSEIFDDQFSVERPDGSNFTLKIRSTKLEDSAMYFCASGWTGETQYFGPGTRLLVL.

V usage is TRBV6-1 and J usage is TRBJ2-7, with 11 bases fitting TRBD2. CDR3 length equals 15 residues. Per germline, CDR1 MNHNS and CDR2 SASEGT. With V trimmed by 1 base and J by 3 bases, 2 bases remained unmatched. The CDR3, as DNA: TGTGCCAGCAGTGAAGTGACTAGCGGGAACTACGAGCAGTACTTC. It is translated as CASSEVTSGNYEQYF.

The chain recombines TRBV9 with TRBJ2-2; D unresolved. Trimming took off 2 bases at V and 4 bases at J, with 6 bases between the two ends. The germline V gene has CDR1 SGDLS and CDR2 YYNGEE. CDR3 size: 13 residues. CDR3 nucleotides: TGTGCCAGCAGCGTCTCGGGCACCGGGGAGCTGTTTTTT. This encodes CASSVSGTGELFF.

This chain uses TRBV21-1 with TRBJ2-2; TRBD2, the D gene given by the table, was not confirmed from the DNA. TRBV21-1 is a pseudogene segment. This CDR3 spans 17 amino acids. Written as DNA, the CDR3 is TGTGCCAGCAGCGCCCCTCTCGGGGGGGAGAACACCGGGGAGCTGTTTTTT. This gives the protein CASSAPLGGENTGELFF.

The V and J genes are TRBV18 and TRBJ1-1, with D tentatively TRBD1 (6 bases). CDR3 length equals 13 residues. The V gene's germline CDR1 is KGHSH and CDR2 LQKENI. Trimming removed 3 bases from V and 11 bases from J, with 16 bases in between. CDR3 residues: CASSPGGATSAFF. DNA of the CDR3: TGTGCCAGCTCACCGGGGGGCGCGACCTCGGCTTTCTTT.

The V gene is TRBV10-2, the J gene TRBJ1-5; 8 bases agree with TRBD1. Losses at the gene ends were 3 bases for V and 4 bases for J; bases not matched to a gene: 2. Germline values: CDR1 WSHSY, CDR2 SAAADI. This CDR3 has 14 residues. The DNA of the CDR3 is TGCGCCAGCAGTGAACAGGGGGGGAATCAGCCCCAGCATTTT. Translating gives CASSEQGGNQPQHF.

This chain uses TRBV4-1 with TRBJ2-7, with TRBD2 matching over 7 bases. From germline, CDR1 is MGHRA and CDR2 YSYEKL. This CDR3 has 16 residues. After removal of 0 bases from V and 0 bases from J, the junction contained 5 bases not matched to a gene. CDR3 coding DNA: TGCGCCAGCAGCCAAGATCCTAGCGGCAGCTCCTACGAGCAGTACTTC. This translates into CASSQDPSGSSYEQYF.

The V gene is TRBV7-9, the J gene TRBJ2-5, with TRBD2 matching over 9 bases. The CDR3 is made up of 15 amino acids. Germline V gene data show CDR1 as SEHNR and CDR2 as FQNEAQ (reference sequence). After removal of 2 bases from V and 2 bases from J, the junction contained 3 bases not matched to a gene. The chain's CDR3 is CASSLWLAGQETQYF. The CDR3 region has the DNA TGTGCCAGCAGCTTATGGCTAGCGGGACAAGAGACCCAGTACTTC.

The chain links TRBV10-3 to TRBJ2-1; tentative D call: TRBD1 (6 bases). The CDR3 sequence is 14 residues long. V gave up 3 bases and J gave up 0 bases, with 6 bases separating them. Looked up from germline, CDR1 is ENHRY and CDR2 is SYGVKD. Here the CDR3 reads CAISEGGSYNEQFF. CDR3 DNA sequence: TGTGCCATCAGTGAAGGGGGCTCCTACAATGAGCAGTTCTTC.

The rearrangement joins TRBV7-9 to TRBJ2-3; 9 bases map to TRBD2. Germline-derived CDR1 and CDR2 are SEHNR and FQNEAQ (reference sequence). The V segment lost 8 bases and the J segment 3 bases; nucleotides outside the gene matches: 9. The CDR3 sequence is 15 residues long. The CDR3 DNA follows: TGTGCCAGCCATCGTGGGGCGGGAGGGACAGATACGCAGTATTTT. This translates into CASHRGAGGTDTQYF.

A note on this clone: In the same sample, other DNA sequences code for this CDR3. CDR3 DNA sequence: TGTGCCAGCAGCTTGTGGCAGGGCGGCACCGGGGAGCTGTTTTTT. It specifies CASSLWQGGTGELFF. The V call is TRBV5-6, the J call TRBJ2-2; the D gene is possibly TRBD1 (5 bases). Trimming removed 1 base at V and 4 bases at J, with 11 bases between. CDR1 and CDR2 (germline): SGHDT, YYEEEE. This CDR3 has 15 residues.

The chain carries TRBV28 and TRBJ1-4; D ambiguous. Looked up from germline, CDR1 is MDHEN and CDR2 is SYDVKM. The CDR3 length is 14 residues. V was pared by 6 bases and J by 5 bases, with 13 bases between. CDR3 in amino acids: CASRPGGLNEKLFF. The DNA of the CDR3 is TGTGCCAGCAGACCCGGTGGGTTAAATGAAAAACTGTTTTTT. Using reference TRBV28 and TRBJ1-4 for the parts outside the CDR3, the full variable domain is DVKVTQSSRYLVKRTGEKVFLECVQDMDHENMFWYRQDPGLGLRLIYFSYDVKMKEKGDIPEGYSVSREKKERFSLILESASTNQTSMYLCASRPGGLNEKLFFGSGTQLSVL.

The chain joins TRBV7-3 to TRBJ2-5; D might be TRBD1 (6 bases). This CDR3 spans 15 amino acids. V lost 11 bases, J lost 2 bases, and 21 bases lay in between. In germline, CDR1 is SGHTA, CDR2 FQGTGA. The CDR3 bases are TGTGCCGATTCCCCGGGACACCAAACTCAAGAGACCCAGTACTTC. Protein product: CADSPGHQTQETQYF. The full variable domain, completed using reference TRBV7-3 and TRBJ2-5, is GAGVSQTPSNKVTEKGKYVELRCDPISGHTALYWYRQSLGQGPEFLIYFQGTGAADDSGLPNDRFFAVRPEGSVSTLKIQRTERGDSAVYLCADSPGHQTQETQYFGPGTRLLVL.

CDR3 coding DNA: TGTGCCAGCACCGGGACCCGAGGCGGGGAGCAGTACTTC. It codes for CASTGTRGGEQYF. The V call is TRBV19, the J call TRBJ2-7; D may match TRBD1 or TRBD2 (5 bases each). Germline loops: CDR1 LNHDA, CDR2 SQIVND (reference sequence). This CDR3 comprises 13 residues. V dropped 9 bases and J dropped 7 bases, with 19 bases sitting between them.